A single sample is the source of the 29 T cell receptor beta chains below, sequenced in a study of shared clonotypes between healthy human individuals. TCRdb keeps only in-frame clones here, not all; method: immunoSEQ multiplex PCR. The repertoire holds some 1.1 million clones, with about 72% as singletons. The sequencing input was memory CD4+ T cells from PBMCs. Subset of the sample: CD45RA-negative fraction. The receptors stem from a young man in good health. Some clones in this sample may be carry-over from other donors' samples.

The rearrangement joins TRBV27 to TRBJ2-7; 8 bases map to TRBD2. The germline V gene encodes CDR1 MNHEY and CDR2 SMNVEV (reference sequence). Trimming removed 2 bases from V and 3 bases from J; junction bases left unmatched: 6. The CDR3 runs 15 residues. This CDR3 reads CASSLRGGRRYEQYF. CDR3 nucleotide sequence: TGTGCCAGCAGTTTACGGGGGGGTAGACGCTACGAGCAGTACTTC.

The chain has TRBV5-1 and TRBJ1-4; no reliable D call. The V end was cut by 0 bases, the J end by 6 bases, with 9 bases between. This CDR3 contains 14 residues. Germline V gives CDR1 SGHRS, CDR2 YFSETQ. CDR3 protein: CASSLVEPYEKLFF. CDR3 DNA sequence: TGCGCCAGCAGCTTGGTGGAACCGTATGAAAAACTGTTTTTT. Full variable domain (missing parts from reference TRBV5-1 and TRBJ1-4): KAGVTQTPRYLIKTRGQQVTLSCSPISGHRSVSWYQQTPGQGLQFLFEYFSETQRNKGNFPGRFSGRQFSNSRSEMNVSTLELGDSALYLCASSLVEPYEKLFFGSGTQLSVL.

The V call is TRBV7-2, the J call TRBJ2-3, with D unresolved. The germline V gene has CDR1 SGHTA and CDR2 FQGNSA. V dropped 5 bases and J dropped 6 bases, with 18 bases sitting between them. CDR3 size: 15 residues. CDR3 sequence: CASSRSRPPLDTQYF. CDR3 DNA: TGTGCCAGCAGCAGGTCTAGGCCTCCATTGGATACGCAGTATTTT. Based on the CDR3 plus reference TRBV7-2 and TRBJ2-3, the full variable domain is GAGVSQSPSNKVTEKGKDVELRCDPISGHTALYWYRQSLGQGLEFLIYFQGNSAPDKSGLPSDRFSAERTGGSVSTLTIQRTQQEDSAVYLCASSRSRPPLDTQYFGPGTRLTVL.

The V call is TRBV7-3, the J call TRBJ2-3; D not certain. Looked up from germline, CDR1 is SGHTA and CDR2 is FQGTGA. V was clipped by 2 bases and J by 1 base, with 10 bases between them. The CDR3 sequence is 15 residues long. CDR3 nucleotide sequence: TGTGCCAGCAGCTTAGGGCTTCGACGCACAGATACGCAGTATTTT. It codes for CASSLGLRRTDTQYF. Looking up the rest from reference TRBV7-3 and TRBJ2-3 gives the full variable domain: GAGVSQTPSNKVTEKGKYVELRCDPISGHTALYWYRQSLGQGPEFLIYFQGTGAADDSGLPNDRFFAVRPEGSVSTLKIQRTERGDSAVYLCASSLGLRRTDTQYFGPGTRLTVL.

J is TRBJ2-7 and V is TRBV7-8; no clear D gene. CDR3 length: 15 residues. Between the trimmed V and J ends, which lost 5 bases and 0 bases, there was a span of 14 bases. In germline, CDR1 is SGHVS, CDR2 FQNEAQ. CDR3 DNA: TGTGCCAGCAGCCCGAGTAGAGACCTCTCCTACGAGCAGTACTTC. It is translated as CASSPSRDLSYEQYF.

This rearrangement joins TRBV15 to TRBJ2-7, with D possibly TRBD1 on 6 matching bases. V was shortened by 1 base and J by 4 bases, with 11 bases between the two germline ends. Germline CDR1 reads LNHNV; CDR2 reads YYDKDF (reference sequence). This CDR3 comprises 14 residues. The chain's CDR3 is CATSRAGAPYEQYF. The CDR3, as DNA: TGTGCCACCAGCAGAGCAGGGGCGCCGTACGAGCAGTACTTC.

This clone was detected only once. This rearrangement joins TRBV2 to TRBJ2-2; 9 bases align to TRBD2. The V and J ends lost 4 bases and 6 bases, in that order; junction bases with no gene match: 6. The germline V gene encodes CDR1 SNHLY and CDR2 FYNNEI. There are 15 residues in the CDR3. This chain's CDR3 is CASSGSGRWAGELFF. In DNA, the CDR3 is TGTGCCAGCAGTGGTAGCGGGAGATGGGCCGGGGAGCTGTTTTTT.

The chain couples TRBV18 to TRBJ1-1; 8 bases align to TRBD1. Germline V gene sequence: CDR1 KGHSH, CDR2 LQKENI. The CDR3 runs to 16 residues. The V gene end was trimmed by 3 bases and the J gene end by 1 base; junction bases not matched to a gene: 7. As DNA, the CDR3 is TGTGCCAGCTCACCCTTGGGACAGGCCACGAACACTGAAGCTTTCTTT. This codes for CASSPLGQATNTEAFF.

J is TRBJ2-7 and V is TRBV6-5; D remains unclear. V lost 5 bases and J lost 6, with 20 bases in between. Germline V lookup: CDR1 MNHEY, CDR2 SVGAGI. The CDR3 has 15 residues. CDR3 sequence: CASSQSGPYKGEQYF. The CDR3 DNA reads as TGTGCCAGCAGTCAATCCGGGCCCTACAAGGGCGAGCAGTACTTC.

The chain employs TRBV19 and TRBJ1-2; 10 bases agree with TRBD1. Germline trimming cut 7 bases from V and 4 bases from J; bases unmatched to any gene: 9. Germline CDR1 LNHDA, CDR2 SQIVND (reference sequence). There are 15 residues in the CDR3. The CDR3 loop reads CASTLPGQGLYGYTF. The CDR3 DNA follows: TGTGCCAGTACCTTACCGGGACAGGGGCTCTATGGCTACACCTTC.

The CDR3 is CAISEGGSGYEQYF. The CDR3 DNA reads TGTGCCATCAGTGAGGGGGGTAGCGGCTACGAGCAGTACTTC. The chain couples TRBV10-3 to TRBJ2-7; D possibly corresponds to TRBD2 (6 bases). The length of the CDR3 is 14 residues. Per germline, CDR1 ENHRY and CDR2 SYGVKD. Trimming removed 2 bases from V and 3 bases from J, with 11 bases in between.

This clone has only one observation. This sequence joins TRBV4-1 and TRBJ1-3; 9 bases are a match to TRBD1. With 4 bases clipped from V and 1 base from J, the junction kept 11 bases outside the gene matches. This CDR3 comprises 18 residues. CDR1 and CDR2 (germline): MGHRA, YSYEKL. The CDR3: CASSRDNRGRESGNTIYF. CDR3 sequence (DNA): TGCGCCAGCAGCCGAGACAACAGGGGGCGAGAATCTGGAAACACCATATATTTT.

The chain has TRBV5-1 and TRBJ1-1; no definite D call. The ends were cut back, 4 bases at V and 1 base at J, with 8 bases in the middle. The V gene's germline CDR1 is SGHRS and CDR2 YFSETQ. The length of the CDR3 is 13 residues. The CDR3 DNA reads TGCGCCAGCAGCCAGCGACAGAACACTGAAGCTTTCTTT. Its translation is CASSQRQNTEAFF.

The V and J genes are TRBV7-8 and TRBJ1-1, with D possibly TRBD1 on 5 matching bases. Deletions cut 1 base from V and 8 bases from J, with 5 bases between. The CDR3 loop spans 11 amino acids. The germline gives CDR1 SGHVS, CDR2 FQNEAQ. CDR3: CASSLGGEAFF. CDR3 bases: TGTGCCAGCAGCTTAGGGGGGGAAGCTTTCTTT. The complete variable domain, with remaining parts taken from reference TRBV7-8 and TRBJ1-1, reads GAGVSQSPRYKVAKRGQDVALRCDPISGHVSLFWYQQALGQGPEFLTYFQNEAQLDKSGLPSDRFFAERPEGSVSTLKIQRTQQEDSAVYLCASSLGGEAFFGQGTRLTVV.

The J gene is TRBJ2-7, the V gene TRBV7-9, with D perhaps matching TRBD2 (6 bases). There are 13 residues in the CDR3. V was clipped by 5 bases and J by 3 bases, with 11 bases between them. Germline V CDR1 and CDR2: SEHNR, FQNEAQ (reference sequence). The CDR3 loop is CASSHAGSYEQYF. CDR3 DNA: TGTGCCAGCAGCCATGCGGGGAGCTACGAGCAGTACTTC.

The V and J genes are TRBV6-1 and TRBJ1-4; a weak D match, TRBD1 (5 bases). Germline V lookup: CDR1 MNHNS, CDR2 SASEGT. This CDR3 has 13 residues. V was shortened by 4 bases and J by 5 bases, with 8 bases between the two germline ends. The CDR3: CASSGWGNEKLFF. CDR3 sequence (DNA): TGTGCCAGCAGTGGATGGGGGAATGAAAAACTGTTTTTT.

The chain links TRBV4-1 to TRBJ2-7, with 12 bases lining up with TRBD1. The ends lost 0 bases at V and 3 bases at J; junction bases unmatched: 6. Germline CDR1 MGHRA, CDR2 YSYEKL. The CDR3 runs 17 residues. CDR3 nucleotide sequence: TGCGCCAGCAGCCAAGAAAGGGACAGGGGGCAATACTACGAGCAGTACTTC. Its protein product is CASSQERDRGQYYEQYF.

The gene calls are TRBV6-1 and TRBJ2-3; unclear D gene. CDR1 MNHNS and CDR2 SASEGT come from the germline V gene. The CDR3 is 12 amino acids. V was trimmed by 6 bases and J by 2 bases, leaving 6 bases between them. The CDR3 loop reads CASRLITDTQYF. For the CDR3, the DNA is TGTGCCAGCAGACTAATCACAGATACGCAGTATTTT.

As to this clone: This CDR3 is also generated by other DNA sequences in the sample. This chain uses TRBV5-1 with TRBJ2-1; D gene uncertain. Trimming stripped 4 bases from V and 1 base from J, with 9 bases between. The CDR3 has 14 amino acids. In germline, CDR1 is SGHRS, CDR2 YFSETQ. As DNA, the CDR3 is TGCGCCAGCAGCCCGGACGGGTCCTACAATGAGCAGTTCTTC. It codes for CASSPDGSYNEQFF.

This chain links TRBV27 with TRBJ2-5, with 7 bases matching TRBD2. Judging by the DNA end, TRBJ2-7 fits better; the J call may be wrong. CDR3 length: 17 residues. Germline CDR1 is MNHEY and CDR2 is SMNVEV (reference sequence). The CDR3 DNA follows: TGTGCCAGCAGTTTACGACGGGGAGGGAGACCGCCCTACGAGCAGTACTTC. Translation: CASSLRRGGRPPYEQYF.

Here the CDR3 DNA reads TGTGCCAGCAGCCCCGGGGGCAGGCAAAACATTCAGTACTTC. Encoded protein: CASSPGGRQNIQYF. The chain is built from TRBV11-3 and TRBJ2-4, with D perhaps TRBD1 or TRBD2 (6 bases each). The CDR3 spans 14 residues. The germline V gene encodes CDR1 SGHNT and CDR2 YENEEA. The V end was cut by 5 bases, the J end by 5 bases, with 13 bases between.

This clone has more than one count but fewer than ten. This chain links TRBV25-1 with TRBJ2-2; D may be TRBD1 or TRBD2 (6 bases each). The V end was cut by 6 bases, the J end by 5 bases, with 13 bases between. The CDR3 sequence is 14 residues long. Germline V lookup: CDR1 MGHDK, CDR2 SYGVNS. The CDR3 reads CASSAGGGTGELFF. CDR3 DNA sequence: TGTGCCAGCAGCGCAGGAGGGGGGACCGGGGAGCTGTTTTTT.

This clone was detected only a few times. The chain links TRBV27 to TRBJ2-2; weak D call: TRBD1 (5 bases). This CDR3 is 16 amino acids long. Per the germline V gene, CDR1 is MNHEY and CDR2 is SMNVEV (reference sequence). Trimming took off 2 bases at V and 4 bases at J, with 14 bases between the two ends. CDR3 in DNA: TGTGCCAGCAGTTTACGGCAGGGCCCCTTCACCGGGGAGCTGTTTTTT. Amino acid sequence: CASSLRQGPFTGELFF.

The chain recombines TRBV28 with TRBJ1-3; D is perhaps TRBD1 (5 bases). Trimming cost V 3 bases and J 0 bases, with 9 bases left between them. This CDR3 spans 15 amino acids. Germline CDR1 reads MDHEN; CDR2 reads SYDVKM. The CDR3 spells CASSFGGYSGNTIYF. DNA of the CDR3: TGTGCCAGCAGTTTCGGGGGGTACTCTGGAAACACCATATATTTT.

The chain has TRBV5-1 and TRBJ2-1, with 7 bases matching TRBD2. V lost 0 bases to trimming and J lost 4 bases; unmatched junction nucleotides: 10. This CDR3 is 17 amino acids long. From germline, CDR1 is SGHRS and CDR2 YFSETQ. The CDR3 DNA reads as TGCGCCAGCAGCTTGGCCCTGGCTAGCGGCCAATACAATGAGCAGTTCTTC. The encoded protein is CASSLALASGQYNEQFF.

The chain combines TRBV14 with TRBJ2-7; TRBD1 or TRBD2 may be the D gene (5 bases each). The germline V and J ends were trimmed by 3 bases and 2 bases, with 11 bases remaining between them. CDR1 is SGHDN, CDR2 FVKESK, per germline. This CDR3 is built from 14 residues. The CDR3 DNA follows: TGTGCCAGCAGCCAGCCCGGGGCCCCCTACGAGCAGTACTTC. As protein: CASSQPGAPYEQYF.

This clone was seen only a few times. V gene TRBV7-9 combines with J gene TRBJ2-5; no clear D gene. Looked up from germline, CDR1 is SEHNR and CDR2 is FQNEAQ (reference sequence). This CDR3 region has 13 residues. V lost 2 bases to trimming and J lost 5 bases, with 9 bases between them. This chain's CDR3 is CASSLRAEETQYF. CDR3 DNA: TGTGCCAGCAGCTTACGGGCCGAGGAGACCCAGTACTTC.

This clone has a single count. The rearrangement uses TRBV2 and TRBJ1-1; D gene uncertain. CDR3 length: 13 amino acids. V lost 4 bases, J lost 8 bases, and 14 bases lay in between. The germline gives CDR1 SNHLY, CDR2 FYNNEI. The CDR3 is CASSGYGFGEAFF. The CDR3 coding sequence is TGTGCCAGCAGTGGTTACGGGTTCGGAGAAGCTTTCTTT. The variable domain in full, with the rest retrieved from reference TRBV2 and TRBJ1-1, is EPEVTQTPSHQVTQMGQEVILRCVPISNHLYFYWYRQILGQKVEFLVSFYNNEISEKSEIFDDQFSVERPDGSNFTLKIRSTKLEDSAMYFCASSGYGFGEAFFGQGTRLTVV.

The chain joins TRBV2 to TRBJ1-4; D not certain. With 10 bases removed from V and 8 bases from J, the gap between germline ends came to 17 bases. CDR3 length: 13 amino acids. Germline CDR1 reads SNHLY; CDR2 reads FYNNEI. The CDR3 here is CAISLGGPEKLFF. In nucleotides, the CDR3 is TGTGCCATCTCCCTAGGAGGACCCGAAAAACTGTTTTTT. The full variable domain, with the rest looked up from reference TRBV2 and TRBJ1-4, is EPEVTQTPSHQVTQMGQEVILRCVPISNHLYFYWYRQILGQKVEFLVSFYNNEISEKSEIFDDQFSVERPDGSNFTLKIRSTKLEDSAMYFCAISLGGPEKLFFGSGTQLSVL.